The TCR beta chain under discussion was sequenced for a study of T-cell memory formation after mild COVID-19. TCRdb analysed the 5' RACE reads with MiXCR anew, one entry per CDR3 protein. The sample lists some 130,000 distinct CDR3 sequences, more than 15% occurring once. This clonotype was picked up a small number of times. The germline CDR1 and CDR2 sequences are SGHRS and YFSETQ. CDR3 length equals 13 residues. V lost 4 bases, J lost 7 bases, and 9 bases lay in between. The J gene is TRBJ1-6, the V gene TRBV5-1; a possible D gene is TRBD1 (5 bases). This TCR was recovered from a man between 18 and 35 years old who had mild COVID-19 (a few samples of this study predate the infection). Cell type and time point are not known. Sample: PBMCs or a T cell subset sorted from them (not recorded which). CDR3 protein: CASSGDGNSPLHF. DNA for the CDR3: TGCGCCAGCAGCGGGGACGGAAATTCACCCCTCCACTTT.